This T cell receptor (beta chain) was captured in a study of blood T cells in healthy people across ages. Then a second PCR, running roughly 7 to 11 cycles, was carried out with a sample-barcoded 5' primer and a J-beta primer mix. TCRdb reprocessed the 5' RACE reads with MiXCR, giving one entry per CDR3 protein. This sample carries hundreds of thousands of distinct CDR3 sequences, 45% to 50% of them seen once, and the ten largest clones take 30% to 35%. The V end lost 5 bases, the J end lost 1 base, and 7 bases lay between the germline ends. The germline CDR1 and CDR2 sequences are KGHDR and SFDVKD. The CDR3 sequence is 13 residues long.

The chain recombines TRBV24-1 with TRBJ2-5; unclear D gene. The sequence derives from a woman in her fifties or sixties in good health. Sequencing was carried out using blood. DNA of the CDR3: TGTGCCACCAGTGCGTCAGGCCAAGAGACCCAGTACTTC. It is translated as CATSASGQETQYF.